This entry lists 10 T cell receptor beta chains sequenced from one sample in a study of cytomegalovirus exposure and HLA in healthy donors. PCR was performed using 60 Vbeta and 13 Jbeta primers. Repertoires were generated with immunoSEQ multiplex PCR, while TCRdb's copy carries only in-frame clones and drops some. The data contain about 200,000 clones, approximately 82% of them singletons. Sequencing was done on a sample of PBMCs. These receptors all stem from a male donor in good health and CMV-seronegative.

This chain uses TRBV19 with TRBJ1-2; the D gene is possibly TRBD1 (6 bases). V lost 6 bases, J lost 8 bases, and 28 bases lay in between. The CDR3 has 17 residues. CDR1 is LNHDA, CDR2 SQIVND, per germline (reference sequence). For the CDR3, the DNA is TGTGCCAGTAGCCTATGGGGGCAGGGTCGGGTGTCGAGCGGCTACACCTTC. Translation gives CASSLWGQGRVSSGYTF.

The chain joins TRBV5-6 to TRBJ1-5; D remains unclear. V lost 4 bases and J 4 bases, leaving 12 bases between the germline ends. The CDR3 is made up of 14 amino acids. Germline V CDR1 and CDR2: SGHDT, YYEEEE. The CDR3 is CASSRGKGNQPQHF. DNA of the CDR3: TGTGCCAGCAGCAGAGGGAAAGGGAATCAGCCCCAGCATTTT.

The V call is TRBV5-4, the J call TRBJ2-5; D might be TRBD2 (6 bases). The V end lost 3 bases, the J end lost 5 bases, and 17 bases lay between the germline ends. CDR3 length equals 15 residues. Germline V gene data show CDR1 as SGHNT and CDR2 as YYREEE (reference sequence). In DNA form, the CDR3 reads TGTGCCAGCAGCTCACCCCCGACTAGTGGCGAGACCCAGTACTTC. Its protein product is CASSSPPTSGETQYF.

The chain combines TRBV28 with TRBJ1-2; 9 bases map to TRBD1. Trimming took 6 bases from V and 8 from J; bases not matched to a gene: 13. The CDR3 contains 15 residues. Germline V lookup: CDR1 MDHEN, CDR2 SYDVKM. The CDR3 spells CASRWDRVDQRGYTF. DNA of the CDR3: TGTGCCAGCAGATGGGACAGGGTTGATCAAAGGGGCTACACCTTC.

The chain is built from TRBV29-1 and TRBJ1-6; perhaps TRBD1 as D (5 bases). CDR3 size: 14 residues. With 6 bases removed from V and 10 bases from J, the gap between germline ends came to 19 bases. Germline V gene lookup returns CDR1 SQVTM and CDR2 ANQGSEA. The CDR3 sequence: CSVKGGGRESPLHF. CDR3 DNA: TGCAGCGTCAAGGGTGGGGGACGGGAGTCACCCCTCCACTTT. Variable domain in full (rest from reference TRBV29-1 and TRBJ1-6): SAVISQKPSRDICQRGTSLTIQCQVDSQVTMMFWYRQQPGQSLTLIATANQGSEATYESGFVIDKFPISRPNLTFSTLTVSNMSPEDSSIYLCSVKGGGRESPLHFGNGTRLTVT.

J is TRBJ2-1 and V is TRBV19, with TRBD2 matching over 8 bases. With 5 bases clipped from V and 9 bases from J, the junction kept 6 bases outside the gene matches. Germline V lookup: CDR1 LNHDA, CDR2 SQIVND (reference sequence). CDR3 length: 13 residues. This CDR3 is CASSFSGKGEQFF. The CDR3 DNA reads as TGTGCCAGTAGTTTTAGCGGGAAGGGTGAGCAGTTCTTC.

V gene TRBV9 combines with J gene TRBJ2-7; 10 positions match TRBD2. This CDR3 comprises 16 residues. Unmatched junction bases numbered 10, after V lost 4 bases and J lost 3 bases. CDR1 and CDR2 (germline): SGDLS, YYNGEE. As DNA, the CDR3 is TGTGCCAGCAGCCCAGAGGTAGCGGGAGGCTACTACGAGCAGTACTTC. It codes for CASSPEVAGGYYEQYF. Variable domain in full (rest from reference TRBV9 and TRBJ2-7): DSGVTQTPKHLITATGQRVTLRCSPRSGDLSVYWYQQSLDQGLQFLIQYYNGEERAKGNILERFSAQQFPDLHSELNLSSLELGDSALYFCASSPEVAGGYYEQYFGPGTRLTVT.

The V gene is TRBV4-1, the J gene TRBJ2-2; D gene ambiguous. V gave up 3 bases and J gave up 0 bases, with 17 bases separating them. Germline CDR1 is MGHRA and CDR2 is YSYEKL. The CDR3 totals 18 residues. The CDR3 sequence: CASSHTPNNTANTGELFF. In DNA form, the CDR3 reads TGCGCCAGCAGCCACACGCCAAACAATACCGCGAACACCGGGGAGCTGTTTTTT.

This clone was counted a single time. V gene TRBV19 combines with J gene TRBJ2-1; 9 nucleotides agree with TRBD1. The trim removed 5 bases at V and 5 bases at J, leaving 10 bases unmatched. The CDR3 runs 16 residues. Germline V gene sequence: CDR1 LNHDA, CDR2 SQIVND (reference sequence). CDR3 coding DNA: TGTGCCAGTAGTCGCCAAAGGGGGACAGGGAACAATGAGCAGTTCTTC. Translating it yields CASSRQRGTGNNEQFF.

Here the CDR3 reads CASSLVPGTGGEKLFF. The CDR3 DNA reads as TGTGCCAGCAGTTTAGTACCCGGGACAGGTGGTGAAAAACTGTTTTTT. The chain couples TRBV6-5 to TRBJ1-4; TRBD1 matches at 8 bases. V lost 4 bases, J lost 7 bases, and 11 bases stayed unmatched. This CDR3 contains 16 residues. The germline gives CDR1 MNHEY, CDR2 SVGAGI.